The sequence of this T cell receptor (beta chain) was determined in a study of blood T cell repertoires in COVID-19. Study context: Both acute and convalescent COVID-19 samples were obtained from the United States, Italy and Spain.

The repertoire was sequenced with immunoSEQ multiplex PCR; TCRdb's copy has only in-frame clones and lacks some. The sample lists 340,000 or so clones; around 83% were seen once. From germline, CDR1 is SGDLS and CDR2 YYNGEE. Losses at the gene ends were 3 bases for V and 10 bases for J; bases not matched to a gene: 7. The CDR3 contains 14 residues. What was sequenced was peripheral blood. The clonotype originates from a man aged 30 to 39 with active or convalescent COVID-19. This chain joins TRBV9 and TRBJ1-6, with 7 bases lining up with TRBD1. CDR3 in amino acids: CASSAETGDSPLHF. CDR3 DNA: TGTGCCAGCAGCGCAGAAACAGGGGACTCACCCCTCCACTTT.